This paragraph covers one TCR beta chain sequence. Its antigen is as yet unknown. This record comes from a study of T cells in Graves' hyperthyroidism and ophthalmopathy. The CDR3 is 16 amino acids. V was trimmed by 1 base and J by 6 bases, leaving 18 bases between them. Looked up from germline, CDR1 is LNHNV and CDR2 is YYDKDF (reference sequence). The CDR3 regions of TCR beta were amplified from RNA transcripts. Using the HTBI primer set, a first-round RT-PCR was run on the TCR CDR3. Using its own MiXCR run on the multiplex PCR reads, TCRdb lists one record per CDR3 protein. Among some 400,000 distinct CDR3 sequences listed, less than 15% were seen once. Broader study findings: A median around 6.8 months before onset, the model predicted ophthalmopathy.

A roughly 9.1 ml volume of fresh peripheral blood provided the PBMCs. The sequenced sample consisted of blood. The chain uses TRBV15 and TRBJ1-1, with D possibly matching TRBD1 (5 bases). The TCR was taken from a young man with Graves' hyperthyroidism that later progressed to Graves' ophthalmopathy. Here the CDR3 DNA reads TGTGCCACCAGCAGAGCTGCTGAGGGGTTTGGCGCTGAAGCTTTCTTT. It codes for CATSRAAEGFGAEAFF.